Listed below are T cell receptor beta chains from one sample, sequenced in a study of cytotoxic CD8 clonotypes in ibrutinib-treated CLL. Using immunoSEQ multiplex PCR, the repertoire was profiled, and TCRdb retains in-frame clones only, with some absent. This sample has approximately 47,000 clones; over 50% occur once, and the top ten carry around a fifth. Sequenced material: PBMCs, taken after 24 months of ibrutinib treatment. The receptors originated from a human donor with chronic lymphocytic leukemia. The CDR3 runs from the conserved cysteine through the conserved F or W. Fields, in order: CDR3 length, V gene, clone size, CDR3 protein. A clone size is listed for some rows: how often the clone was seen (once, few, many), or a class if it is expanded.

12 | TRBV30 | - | CAWSRGLKGYTF
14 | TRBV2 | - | CASSEGGFQETQYF
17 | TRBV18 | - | CASSSSAGTVSYNEQFF
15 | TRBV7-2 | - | CASSLNTGLGNTIYF
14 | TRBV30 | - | CAWNGGEGPTEAFF
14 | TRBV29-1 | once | CSVDMSSGRGEQYF
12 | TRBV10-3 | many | CAIRNGGYEQYF
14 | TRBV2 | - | CASGEDRLAGELFF
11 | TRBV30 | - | CAWRGDGELFF
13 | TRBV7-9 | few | CASSFGKNNEQFF
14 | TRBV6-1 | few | CASRVDRDEGTQYF
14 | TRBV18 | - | CASSPQTNLGEQYF
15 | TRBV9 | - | CASSVGQGGGSPLHF
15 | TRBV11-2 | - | CATRTGLTVAGELFF
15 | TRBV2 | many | CASSDEGARTDTQYF
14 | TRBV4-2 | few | CASSQDDRNTEAFF
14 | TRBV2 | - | CASSSSGSSYEQYF
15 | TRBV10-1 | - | CASSPSGHSNEKLFF
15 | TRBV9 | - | CASSVGDPVPSEQYF
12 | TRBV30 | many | CAWSPLGGELFF
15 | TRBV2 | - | CASSVLAVITDTQYF
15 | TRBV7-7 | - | CASSFGTGDIYEQYF
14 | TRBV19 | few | CASSGYKTSYEQYF
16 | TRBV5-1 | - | CASSLAQQGSGNTIYF
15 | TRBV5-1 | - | CASSLGGTGVDEQYF
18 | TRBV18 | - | CASSPPFQGSRVSYEQYF
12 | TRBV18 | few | CASSPSDYEQYF
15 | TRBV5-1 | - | CASSWGQAYNSPLHF
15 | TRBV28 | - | CASSLGQGSSYEQYF
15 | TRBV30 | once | CAWSRDRSYNSPLHF
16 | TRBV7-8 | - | CASSSYPGLASDTQYF
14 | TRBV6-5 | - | CATSSRQGFNEQYF
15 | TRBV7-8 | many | CASSLAGVSGNTIYF
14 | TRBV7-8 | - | CASSLPPGANVLTF
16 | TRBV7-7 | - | CASSSVPGLGYNEQFF
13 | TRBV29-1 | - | CSVRTVTSYEQYF
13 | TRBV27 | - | CASRPRLASEQYF
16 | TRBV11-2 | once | CASSSPSLRFTDTQYF
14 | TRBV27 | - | CASSIASSYNEQFF
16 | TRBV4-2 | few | CASSQGGQGLNQPQHF
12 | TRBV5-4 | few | CASSIDGQPQHF
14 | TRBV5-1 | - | CASRQGLGGNTIYF
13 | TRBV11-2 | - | CASSLRPVDTIYF
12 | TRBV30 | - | CARGDSIYEQYF
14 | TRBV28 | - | CASFTRERDQPQHF
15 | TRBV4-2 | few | CASSQVTGPNYGYTF
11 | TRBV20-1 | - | CSAEPRGEQFF
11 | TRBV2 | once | CASSLGQPQHF
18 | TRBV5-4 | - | CASSLVPTGNPPGSPLHF
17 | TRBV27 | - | CASRRQGAPFGSYEQYF
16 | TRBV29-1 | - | CSVTGDYQKPVYEQYF
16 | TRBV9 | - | CASSVITGTGANVLTF
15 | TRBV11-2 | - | CASSVSGLSTYEQYF
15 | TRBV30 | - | CAWSVLGPAYSPLHF
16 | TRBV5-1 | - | CASRGDSSMISYEQYF
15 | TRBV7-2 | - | CASSRRASGEETQYF
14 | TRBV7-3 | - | CASSLRTASTEAFF
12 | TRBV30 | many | CAWSSGNYGYTF
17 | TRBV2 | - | CASSEAIAGALYNEQFF
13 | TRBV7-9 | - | CASSLAEAKLQFF